These T cell receptor beta chains were read from a single sample in a study of cytomegalovirus exposure and HLA in healthy donors. TCRdb's copy holds only in-frame clones and misses some; the assay was immunoSEQ multiplex PCR. The sample lists approximately 150,000 clones, over 70% occurring once. The sequencing input was PBMCs. The receptor source for this set is a woman in her forties in good health and CMV-seronegative. Both conserved end residues are part of each CDR3. D genes are given only for firm matches. The size of a clone is reported for some rows only, either as once, few or many, or as a class for expanded clones.

NA | TRBJ2-3 | TRBV7-6 | NA | 15 | TGTGCCAGCAGCTTGACAGGCGGTTTGGGGGATACGCAGTATTTT | CASSLTGGLGDTQYF
NA | TRBJ1-2 | TRBV7-9 | TRBD1 | 15 | TGTGCCAGCAGCTACACAGGGGGGCTAGGCTATGGCTACACCTTC | CASSYTGGLGYGYTF
NA | TRBJ2-7 | TRBV28 | TRBD2 | 14 | TGTGCCAGCAGTTTGGGCGGGGGGAAGCACGAGCAGTACTTC | CASSLGGGKHEQYF
NA | TRBJ2-5 | TRBV5-6 | NA | 13 | TGTGCCAGCAACTTACAGGGCGGAGAGACCCAGTACTTC | CASNLQGGETQYF
NA | TRBJ2-3 | TRBV10-3 | NA | 16 | TGTGCCATCAGTCCTTCCGGATCCTGGGGGGCAGATACGCAGTATTTT | CAISPSGSWGADTQYF
few | TRBJ2-7 | TRBV28 | TRBD1 | 15 | TGTGCCAGCAGGGCCAGTGCGGACAGGGCCTACGAGCAGTACTTC | CASRASADRAYEQYF
NA | TRBJ1-2 | TRBV4-3 | NA | 13 | TGCGCCAGCAGCCAAGATCTTCCCTATGGCTACACCTTC | CASSQDLPYGYTF
NA | TRBJ2-2 | TRBV7-3 | NA | 15 | TGTGCCAGCAGCAAAACCGGGGACTACACCGGGGAGCTGTTTTTT | CASSKTGDYTGELFF
NA | TRBJ1-1 | TRBV11-3 | NA | 13 | TGTGCCAGCAGCTCACAGGGATACACTGAAGCTTTCTTT | CASSSQGYTEAFF
NA | TRBJ1-1 | TRBV5-1 | TRBD1 | 16 | TGCGCCAGCAGCTTGGGACCGGACAGGGTAATCACTGAAGCTTTCTTT | CASSLGPDRVITEAFF
few | TRBJ1-1 | TRBV6-5 | NA | 12 | TGTGCCAGCAGTTTTCAGGGGTCGGAAGCTTTCTTT | CASSFQGSEAFF
NA | TRBJ1-1 | TRBV15 | NA | 13 | TGTGCCACCACCCGGAGGGGAGTCACTGAAGCTTTCTTT | CATTRRGVTEAFF
once | TRBJ1-5 | TRBV10-3 | TRBD1 | 15 | TGTGCCATCAGTGAGTCGACAGGGACTAATCAGCCCCAGCATTTT | CAISESTGTNQPQHF
NA | TRBJ2-2 | TRBV9 | TRBD2 | 17 | TGTGCCAGCAGCGTAGGGCTAGCGGGATCGAACACCGGGGAGCTGTTTTTT | CASSVGLAGSNTGELFF
NA | TRBJ2-7 | TRBV6-6 | NA | 14 | TGTGCCAGCAGTGCCAGAGGAGGGTCCTACGAGCAGTACTTC | CASSARGGSYEQYF
NA | TRBJ2-3 | TRBV9 | NA | 14 | TGTGCCAGCAGCCCGACTAGGGCGACAGATACGCAGTATTTT | CASSPTRATDTQYF
NA | TRBJ2-7 | TRBV28 | TRBD2 | 18 | TGTGCCAGCAGTTTATGGGGGAGGGGGACTAGCCCGGACTACGAGCAGTACTTC | CASSLWGRGTSPDYEQYF
NA | TRBJ2-2 | TRBV5-1 | TRBD1 | 17 | TGCGCCAGCAGCTTGGGAGGGGGCTTCTCTACACCCGGGGAGCTGTTTTTT | CASSLGGGFSTPGELFF
NA | TRBJ2-2 | TRBV9 | TRBD2 | 17 | TGTGCCAGCAGCCTACGCGCGAGCGGGGGGGAAACCGGGGAGCTGTTTTTT | CASSLRASGGETGELFF
once | TRBJ1-4 | TRBV1 | NA | 12 | TGCACCAGCAGCCCTTTTAATGAAAAACTGTTTTTT | CTSSPFNEKLFF
NA | TRBJ1-5 | TRBV28 | TRBD1 | 15 | TGTGCCAGCAGGGAGCGGGACAGGGGGATTGCGCCCCAGCATTTT | CASRERDRGIAPQHF
NA | TRBJ1-6 | TRBV7-8 | NA | 16 | TGTGCCAGCCCGGACACCCTGAGCTCCTATAATTCACCCCTCCACTTT | CASPDTLSSYNSPLHF
NA | TRBJ1-2 | TRBV5-6 | NA | 13 | TGTGCCAGCAGCTTGACGGTGTCGGGTGGCTACACCTTC | CASSLTVSGGYTF
NA | TRBJ2-7 | TRBV7-2 | NA | 15 | TGTGCCAGCAGCTTAAGGCGGACTTCGGGCTACGAGCAGTACTTC | CASSLRRTSGYEQYF
NA | TRBJ2-1 | TRBV19 | TRBD2 | 18 | TGTGCCAGTAGTATTCTTCCATACGGACTAGCGGGTTTGGATGAGCAGTTCTTC | CASSILPYGLAGLDEQFF
NA | TRBJ2-3 | TRBV6-5 | NA | 15 | TGTGCCAGCAGTACGAGCGGAGTGGGCACCTATACGCAGTATTTT | CASSTSGVGTYTQYF
NA | TRBJ2-3 | TRBV10-3 | NA | 15 | TGTGCCATCAGTGACAGGGTCGTTTCCTCAGATACGCAGTATTTT | CAISDRVVSSDTQYF
NA | TRBJ2-7 | TRBV2 | NA | 13 | TGTGCCAGCAGTGATCAGGGGGGCGGTGAGCAGTACTTC | CASSDQGGGEQYF
NA | TRBJ2-7 | TRBV4-1 | TRBD1 | 14 | TGCGCCAGCACCCCGGGGGACAGGGTTGACGAGCAGTACTTC | CASTPGDRVDEQYF
few | TRBJ1-5 | TRBV28 | NA | 13 | TGTGCCAGCATTGCCGGGGGTAGTCAGCCCCAGCATTTT | CASIAGGSQPQHF
NA | TRBJ2-2 | TRBV7-8 | NA | 15 | TGTGCCAGCAGTCAACAGGGCCGTGGTCCCGGGGAGCTGTTTTTT | CASSQQGRGPGELFF
NA | TRBJ2-7 | TRBV18 | NA | 13 | TGTGCCAGCTCACGAGTAGAAGCCTACGAGCAGTACTTC | CASSRVEAYEQYF
few | TRBJ1-2 | TRBV6-6 | TRBD1 | 13 | TGTGCCAGCACCATACAGGGGGAGGTTGGCTACACCTTC | CASTIQGEVGYTF
NA | TRBJ2-7 | TRBV11-3 | TRBD2 | 15 | TGTGCCAGCAGCCCCGCTGGGACTAGCGGCTCCGAGCAGTACTTC | CASSPAGTSGSEQYF
NA | TRBJ2-7 | TRBV29-1 | NA | 13 | TGCAGCGTTGAGGAATCAGGGCTCGACGAGCAGTACTTC | CSVEESGLDEQYF
once | TRBJ2-1 | TRBV15 | NA | 13 | TGTGCCACCAGCAGAGATTGGCGGACAGAGCAGTTCTTC | CATSRDWRTEQFF
NA | TRBJ2-7 | TRBV7-9 | NA | 15 | TGTGCCAGCAGCTTAGGCGCCGGTTCCTCCTACGAGCAGTACTTC | CASSLGAGSSYEQYF
once | TRBJ2-7 | TRBV15 | NA | 14 | TGTGCCACCAGCAGAGATCGGCAGGTGGGTGAGCAGTACTTC | CATSRDRQVGEQYF
NA | TRBJ1-6 | TRBV19 | NA | 16 | TGTGCCAGTAGTATTTTCGGGTACTCCTATAATTCACCCCTCCACTTT | CASSIFGYSYNSPLHF
once | TRBJ1-5 | TRBV19 | NA | 14 | TGTGCCAGTAGCTGGACAGAGAGGGATCAGCCCCAGCATTTT | CASSWTERDQPQHF
once | TRBJ2-1 | TRBV7-9 | NA | 16 | TGTGCCAGCAGCTTAGGGGCCCTCCCCCCCGACAATGAGCAGTTCTTC | CASSLGALPPDNEQFF
NA | TRBJ2-2 | TRBV11-2 | TRBD1 | 15 | TGTGCCAGCAGCCCTAGGGGGCCCTCGGCGGGGGAGCTGTTTTTT | CASSPRGPSAGELFF
NA | TRBJ2-5 | TRBV2 | TRBD2 | 18 | TGTGCCAGCAGTGTCGGGGGCGGGAGGGCCGGATGGCAAGAGACCCAGTACTTC | CASSVGGGRAGWQETQYF
NA | TRBJ2-7 | TRBV5-1 | TRBD1 | 14 | TGCGCCAGCAGCTTGGGGACAGGCCCCTACGAGCAGTACTTC | CASSLGTGPYEQYF
NA | TRBJ1-4 | TRBV9 | TRBD1 | 15 | TGTGCCAGCAGCGTTGGACAGGGAGAACACGAAAAACTGTTTTTT | CASSVGQGEHEKLFF
NA | TRBJ1-2 | TRBV27 | NA | 13 | TGTGCCAGCACTATTCGACAGGATTATGGCTACACCTTC | CASTIRQDYGYTF
NA | TRBJ2-3 | TRBV4-1 | NA | 14 | TGCGCCAGCAGCCAAGGCCCTTTAGCGGATACGCAGTATTTT | CASSQGPLADTQYF
NA | TRBJ1-1 | TRBV5-1 | NA | 12 | TGCGCCAGCAGCTTGGGTCAGGCTGAAGCTTTCTTT | CASSLGQAEAFF
NA | TRBJ1-2 | TRBV6-1 | NA | 14 | TGTGCCAGCAGTGAAATGGGGCTGGGCTATGGCTACACCTTC | CASSEMGLGYGYTF
NA | TRBJ2-1 | TRBV7-8 | NA | 15 | TGTGCCAGCAGGTCGAGGGGGCGGGATGGGAGTGAGCAGTTCTTC | CASRSRGRDGSEQFF
NA | TRBJ1-1 | TRBV28 | NA | 15 | TGTGCCAGCAGTTTTCAGTCGAGGATGAACACTGAAGCTTTCTTT | CASSFQSRMNTEAFF